This T cell receptor (beta chain) was profiled in a study of chemoradiotherapy in HPV16-positive cancers. Background on the study: Candidate HPV-specific T-cell clones and common TCR motifs came from functional assays in a couple of HPV16-positive patients. Findings of the study overall: For HPV16-positive patients, expanding HPV-responsive T cells associated with longer recurrence-free survival. Candidate HPV-specific clones and E7-related TCR motifs grew in tumor during treatment. Functional assays defining HPV-specific T cells used only a couple of HPV16-positive patients.

CDR3 length equals 13 residues. Trimming left V 2 bases short and J 4 bases short, with 9 bases between. Germline lookup yields CDR1 SGHRS and CDR2 YFSETQ. In the case of this clone: Its specificity is not known.

This table comes from immunoSEQ multiplex PCR, and its TCRdb copy is limited to in-frame clones, with some not included. Among roughly 40,000 clones listed, around 76% were seen once. The material was blood, obtained from a patient who underwent chemoradiotherapy. The TCR was taken from a human donor with HPV-associated anogenital cancer. The V and J genes are TRBV5-1 and TRBJ1-1, with D possibly TRBD1 on 6 matching bases. The CDR3 sequence: CASSLQGVTEAFF. The CDR3 DNA reads TGCGCCAGCAGCTTACAGGGCGTCACTGAAGCTTTCTTT.